The source of this TCR beta chain is a study of CD8 T cells in Susac syndrome (dated by TCRdb to the late 2010s). Some background on the complete study: Whether CD8+ T cell activation and differentiation in Susac syndrome was antigen driven was tested using repertoire sequencing. CD8+ T cell repertoire clonality was compared between about 12 healthy donors, some 14 Susac syndrome patients and about 15 multiple sclerosis patients.

Peripheral blood CD8+ and CD4+ T cells from healthy donors, Susac syndrome patients and multiple sclerosis patients were profiled by high-throughput TCR beta sequencing. The multiple sclerosis controls were treatment-naive patients whose relapsing-remitting disease, either stable or active, fulfilled the revised McDonald criteria. CD8+ TEMRA cells were enriched by FACS, while bulk CD8+ and CD4+ T cells were purified by magnetic negative isolation. Blood was drawn into EDTA tubes, processed within 24 hours, and PBMCs were isolated by density gradient centrifugation. PBMCs intended for TCR sequencing were frozen in liquid nitrogen and were later thawed in a 37 degrees C water bath. Purity of sorted or isolated CD4+, CD8+ and CD8+ TEMRA cells was at least 90%. On this clonotype itself: Its specific antigen is unknown. The record has no base qualities; no much larger clone is one base away.

V is trimmed back by 5 bases and J by 2 bases, and the junction contains 6 bases that no gene match accounts for. The CDR3 sequence holds 14 residues, the cysteine and phenylalanine included. Left in the record is the CDR3 DNA by itself, 42 bases read in frame from the first base. The germline V gene gives CDR1 as MGHRA and CDR2 as YSYEKL. RNA was extracted using the RNeasy kit, and about 0.45 to 1 ug of the RNA was reverse transcribed with random hexamers. The immunoSEQ multiplex PCR assay, covering 54 Vbeta and 13 Jbeta segments, was used to amplify TCR beta CDR3 regions. Bias from PCR amplification was corrected by using a synthetic template baseline for primer optimization and for computational correction. Per the authors' processing: Reads were annotated to V, D and J genes per IMGT and analyzed with immunoSEQ Analyzer, keeping only productive sequences. Clonality was computed as one minus Shannon entropy normalized by log2 of the number of productive unique sequences. Public and private clones were assessed among the 100 most prevalent clones of each patient and control. Clones were defined as Susac-specific if absent from the healthy and MS cohorts, from 1052 published viral clones and from other ImmuneACCESS disease sequences. TCRdb itself trimmed the public reads at Q25 with fastp, ran MiXCR and retained productive beta chains. Duplicate CDR3 protein sequences are folded into a single record with the most common DNA and genes. For this entry, the V and J calls and clone size follow TCRdb and not the study's own pipeline. For this sample the table gives 130,000 or so distinct CDR3 sequences, of which 91% were detected only once. The ten largest make up under 0.25% of the sample.

Overall results and qualifications from the work: The TCR sequencing and HLA analysis was acknowledged to have included a relatively small number of individuals.

The sequence was obtained from a human donor with multiple sclerosis. Recombination linked TRBV4-1 to TRBJ2-7; 7 of the junction bases match TRBD1. The sample comprised CD8+ T cells from PBMCs. The CDR3 region has the sequence CASSDRDSTYEQYF. The nucleotide sequence reads TGCGCCAGCAGCGACCGGGACAGCACCTACGAGCAGTACTTC.